This T cell receptor beta chain was obtained from a study of low-dose radiotherapy and immunotherapy resistance in tumors. This clonotype was recorded at least ten times. Stated time point: after trial treatment. This sample's treatment: LDRT plus nivolumab, ipilimumab, low-dose cyclophosphamide and aspirin (RACIN trial). TRAV- and TRBV-specific primers were used for first-strand cDNA, which covered alpha and beta chains. The authors ran 15 to 20 PCR cycles to amplify TCRs with a constant-region primer and V-primer adapter. TCRdb independently ran MiXCR on the reads; one entry per CDR3 protein. Here the sample spans roughly 100,000 distinct CDR3 sequences, 20% to 25% being singletons. Material: PBMCs, obtained after low-dose radiotherapy plus immunotherapy. The receptor was derived from a female donor with ovarian cancer.

CDR3 DNA: TGCGCCAGCCGACAGGGGGAAGCGTACAATGAGCAGTTCTTC. Residues: CASRQGEAYNEQFF. V gene TRBV5-1 combines with J gene TRBJ2-1, with 9 positions matching TRBD1. Trimming at V came to 7 bases and at J to 4 bases, leaving 6 bases not matched to a gene. Germline CDR1 is SGHRS and CDR2 is YFSETQ. CDR3 length: 14 amino acids.